The 23 T cell receptor beta chains reported below all come from one sample, sequenced in a study of beta chain features in type 1 diabetes. TCRB transcripts that were expressed got sequenced, as all of the isolated RNA had been reverse transcribed. Using immunoSEQ multiplex PCR, the repertoire was profiled, and TCRdb retains in-frame clones only, with some absent. Here the sample spans over 120,000 clones, more than 9% being singletons. What was sequenced was naive CD4+ T cells from blood. These TCRs come from a man aged 18 to 29 in good health.

V gene TRBV6-5 combines with J gene TRBJ2-1; perhaps TRBD1 as D (5 bases). Per the germline V gene, CDR1 is MNHEY and CDR2 is SVGAGI. V lost 8 bases to trimming and J lost 4 bases, with 18 bases between them. The CDR3 sequence is 15 residues long. The DNA for the CDR3 is TGTGCCAGCGCGTTTGGCAGGGTTGGTTACAATGAGCAGTTCTTC. Translating it yields CASAFGRVGYNEQFF.

This clone showed up many times. This chain links TRBV14 with TRBJ2-3, with TRBD2 matching 7 bases. CDR3 length: 13 residues. CDR1 is SGHDN, CDR2 FVKESK, per germline. With V trimmed by 0 bases and J by 10 bases, 4 bases remained unmatched. The CDR3 is CASSQDRGVAQYF. The CDR3 DNA sequence: TGTGCCAGCAGCCAAGATCGGGGGGTGGCGCAGTATTTT.

This clone was seen only a few times. The chain recombines TRBV15 with TRBJ2-5; 13 bases match TRBD2. Germline CDR1 and CDR2: LNHNV and YYDKDF (reference sequence). After removal of 3 bases from V and 4 bases from J, the junction contained 2 bases not matched to a gene. The CDR3 spans 15 residues. This chain's CDR3 is CATSRGLAGRETQYF. The CDR3 DNA is TGTGCCACCAGCAGGGGACTAGCGGGGAGAGAGACCCAGTACTTC.

This clone was detected a few times. The chain recombines TRBV6-5 with TRBJ2-3, with D unclear. The CDR3 has 13 amino acids. V lost 7 bases and J lost 2, with 10 bases in between. CDR1 MNHEY and CDR2 SVGAGI come from the germline V gene. The CDR3 protein is CASNEASTDTQYF. The CDR3 nucleotides are TGTGCCAGCAATGAGGCTTCCACAGATACGCAGTATTTT.

This clone has a handful of counts. The chain combines TRBV9 with TRBJ2-5; D remains ambiguous. The germline CDR1 and CDR2 sequences are SGDLS and YYNGEE. Trimming took 4 bases from V and 5 from J, leaving 15 bases between them. This CDR3 comprises 14 residues. The CDR3 nucleotides read TGTGCCAGCAGCCCCACAGTCCTAAGGGAGACCCAGTACTTC. It is translated as CASSPTVLRETQYF.

V usage is TRBV5-1 and J usage is TRBJ1-1, with TRBD1 matching over 8 bases. In germline, CDR1 is SGHRS, CDR2 YFSETQ. V lost 4 bases to trimming and J lost 6 bases; unmatched junction nucleotides: 5. The CDR3 has 13 residues. In DNA form, the CDR3 reads TGCGCCAGCAGCATAGGACAGGGAGCTGAAGCTTTCTTT. Translating gives CASSIGQGAEAFF.

The chain links TRBV5-1 to TRBJ2-5; D is unresolved. There are 14 residues in the CDR3. Deletions cut 4 bases from V and 1 base from J, with 11 bases between. From germline, CDR1 is SGHRS and CDR2 YFSETQ. The CDR3 is CASSTSVAQETQYF. The CDR3 DNA reads as TGCGCCAGCAGCACCAGTGTTGCCCAAGAGACCCAGTACTTC. The full variable domain, with the rest looked up from reference TRBV5-1 and TRBJ2-5, is KAGVTQTPRYLIKTRGQQVTLSCSPISGHRSVSWYQQTPGQGLQFLFEYFSETQRNKGNFPGRFSGRQFSNSRSEMNVSTLELGDSALYLCASSTSVAQETQYFGPGTRLLVL.

The rearrangement uses TRBV6-1 and TRBJ2-7, with D maybe TRBD2 (5 bases). V was trimmed by 5 bases and J by 2 bases, leaving 7 bases between them. The CDR3 runs 12 residues. CDR1 MNHNS and CDR2 SASEGT come from the germline V gene. As DNA, the CDR3 is TGTGCCAGCAGTCCCGGGGCCTACGAGCAGTACTTC. It yields the protein CASSPGAYEQYF.

This clone was found a few times. The gene calls are TRBV5-1 and TRBJ2-5, with 9 bases identical to TRBD1. Looked up from germline, CDR1 is SGHRS and CDR2 is YFSETQ. Germline trimming cut 0 bases from V and 5 bases from J; bases unmatched to any gene: 5. This CDR3 is 15 amino acids long. CDR3 bases: TGCGCCAGCAGCTTGGACAGGGGGCGTAGGGAGACCCAGTACTTC. As protein: CASSLDRGRRETQYF.

This clone was seen more than once but under ten times. The rearrangement links TRBV5-1 to TRBJ1-1, with D possibly being TRBD1 (6 bases). This CDR3 spans 15 amino acids. The germline V gene encodes CDR1 SGHRS and CDR2 YFSETQ. The ends were cut back, 4 bases at V and 1 base at J, with 14 bases in the middle. The CDR3 is CASSMVGGPNTEAFF. The CDR3 coding sequence is TGCGCCAGCAGCATGGTAGGGGGACCGAACACTGAAGCTTTCTTT.

This clone was counted only a few times. The chain recombines TRBV12-1 with TRBJ2-1; the table's D call of TRBD2 was not tested on the DNA. TRBV12-1 is labeled a pseudogene. This CDR3 region has 16 residues. The CDR3 loop is CASSAESSGGAHEQFF. Written as DNA, the CDR3 is TGTGCCAGCAGCGCTGAATCTAGCGGGGGGGCCCATGAGCAGTTCTTC.

The rearrangement links TRBV7-6 to TRBJ1-5, with 8 positions matching TRBD1. This CDR3 region has 15 residues. Germline values: CDR1 SGHVS, CDR2 FNYEAQ. V lost 5 bases to trimming and J lost 3 bases; unmatched junction nucleotides: 6. The CDR3 reads CASSAGTGFNQPQHF. The CDR3 nucleotides read TGTGCCAGCAGCGCCGGGACAGGATTCAATCAGCCCCAGCATTTT.

This clone was observed a handful of times. The rearrangement joins TRBV5-6 to TRBJ2-1; the match to TRBD2 covers 8 bases. With V trimmed by 2 bases and J by 6 bases, 10 bases remained unmatched. There are 16 residues in the CDR3. The V gene's germline CDR1 is SGHDT and CDR2 YYEEEE. CDR3 region: CASSFPSGGAGNEQFF. In DNA form, the CDR3 reads TGTGCCAGCAGCTTTCCAAGCGGGGGTGCTGGCAATGAGCAGTTCTTC.

This clone was seen at least ten times. The genes are TRBV30 and TRBJ1-1; D is possibly TRBD1 (5 bases). Germline V gives CDR1 GTSNPN, CDR2 SVGIG (reference sequence). The CDR3 runs 14 residues. V lost 1 base, J lost 4 bases, and 13 bases lay in between. CDR3 sequence: CAWSAQLGGTEAFF. CDR3 DNA: TGTGCCTGGAGTGCTCAATTGGGGGGCACTGAAGCTTTCTTT.

V gene TRBV19 combines with J gene TRBJ1-4; D gene unclear. The germline V gene encodes CDR1 LNHDA and CDR2 SQIVND (reference sequence). The germline V and J ends were trimmed by 10 bases and 0 bases, with 9 bases remaining between them. CDR3 length: 13 residues. CDR3 amino acids: CATRLATNEKLFF. As DNA, the CDR3 is TGTGCCACCCGACTGGCAACTAATGAAAAACTGTTTTTT.

The chain is built from TRBV11-1 and TRBJ2-7; TRBD2 might be the D (6 bases). The germline V and J ends were trimmed by 5 bases and 7 bases, with 18 bases remaining between them. CDR3 length equals 14 residues. CDR1 is SGHAT, CDR2 FQDESV, per germline (reference sequence). CDR3 bases: TGTGCCAGCAGCCCGCGGACTACCCCCGGGGAGCAGTACTTC. Its protein product is CASSPRTTPGEQYF.

This clone has only a few counts. The rearrangement joins TRBV6-1 to TRBJ2-7; 7 nucleotides line up with TRBD2. The CDR3 has 13 residues. J lost 5 bases, V lost 7 bases, and 8 bases had no gene match. From germline, CDR1 is MNHNS and CDR2 SASEGT. The CDR3 region has the DNA TGTGCCAGCACCGGAGCGGGGTTCAACGAGCAGTACTTC. This codes for CASTGAGFNEQYF.

The V gene is TRBV27, the J gene TRBJ2-3, with TRBD1 identical over 8 bases. Trimming at V came to 3 bases and at J to 4 bases, leaving 6 bases not matched to a gene. Germline CDR1 and CDR2: MNHEY and SMNVEV (reference sequence). CDR3 length: 15 residues. The CDR3 nucleotides are TGTGCCAGCAGTTTGTGGCAGGGGGCTGCAGATACGCAGTATTTT. Protein product: CASSLWQGAADTQYF.

The CDR3 DNA is TGCGCCAGCAGCTTGGCCCCCGGGTCTGGAAACACCATATATTTT. Protein sequence: CASSLAPGSGNTIYF. This chain connects TRBV5-1 to TRBJ1-3; D is unclear. V was shortened by 0 bases and J by 1 base, with 8 bases between the two germline ends. CDR1 and CDR2 (germline): SGHRS, YFSETQ. The CDR3 is 15 amino acids.

This chain links TRBV2 with TRBJ1-6; 7 positions agree with TRBD1. The CDR3 is made up of 14 amino acids. Trimming cost V 6 bases and J 10 bases; bases outside gene matches: 9. The germline CDR1 and CDR2 sequences are SNHLY and FYNNEI. In DNA form, the CDR3 reads TGTGCCAGCAGGGGGGACAGCCTAATCTCACCCCTCCACTTT. Its translation is CASRGDSLISPLHF. Filled out from reference TRBV2 and TRBJ1-6, the complete variable domain reads EPEVTQTPSHQVTQMGQEVILRCVPISNHLYFYWYRQILGQKVEFLVSFYNNEISEKSEIFDDQFSVERPDGSNFTLKIRSTKLEDSAMYFCASRGDSLISPLHFGNGTRLTVT.

The chain combines TRBV5-1 with TRBJ2-3; TRBD2 aligns across 11 bases. V dropped 5 bases and J dropped 5; count of bases not matched to a gene: 13. The CDR3 extends over 17 amino acids. The V gene's germline CDR1 is SGHRS and CDR2 YFSETQ. CDR3 residues: CASRRLAGSLGGDTQYF. In DNA, the CDR3 is TGCGCCAGCAGACGACTAGCGGGGTCCCTAGGTGGAGATACGCAGTATTTT. Together with reference TRBV5-1 and TRBJ2-3, the CDR3 gives the full variable domain: KAGVTQTPRYLIKTRGQQVTLSCSPISGHRSVSWYQQTPGQGLQFLFEYFSETQRNKGNFPGRFSGRQFSNSRSEMNVSTLELGDSALYLCASRRLAGSLGGDTQYFGPGTRLTVL.

The J gene is TRBJ1-5, the V gene TRBV6-6, with D possibly TRBD1 on 6 matching bases. The CDR3 totals 13 residues. Germline lookup yields CDR1 MNHNY and CDR2 SVGAGI (reference sequence). V lost 4 bases and J lost 6, with 10 bases in between. The CDR3 DNA sequence: TGTGCCAGCAGTTCAGGGGTGGGTCAGCCCCAGCATTTT. The encoded protein is CASSSGVGQPQHF.

This sequence joins TRBV28 and TRBJ1-2; 7 bases match TRBD1. The CDR3 has 13 residues. Looked up from germline, CDR1 is MDHEN and CDR2 is SYDVKM. V lost 7 bases to trimming and J lost 5 bases; unmatched junction nucleotides: 7. The CDR3 coding sequence is TGTGCCAGCATGGAAACAGGGGTTTATGGCTACACCTTC. It specifies CASMETGVYGYTF.